A single sample gave rise to the 26 T cell receptor beta chains below, sequenced in a study of CD8+ T cells in alopecia areata. The treatment denotes: oral pan-JAK inhibitor, 5-10 mg twice daily. RNA extraction and reverse transcription yielded cDNA as sequencing template. The method was immunoSEQ multiplex PCR; TCRdb's version includes in-frame clones alone and lacks a portion of them. This table has 200,000 to 250,000 clones, 35% to 45% appearing once. The sample in question was CD4+ T cells sorted from blood, obtained at approximately week 30, from a patient treated with tofacitinib. Receptors were obtained from a human donor with alopecia areata.

The chain employs TRBV4-1 and TRBJ2-1; a possible D gene is TRBD1 (5 bases). The CDR3 has 14 amino acids. V gave up 2 bases and J gave up 4 bases, with 9 bases separating them. Per germline, CDR1 MGHRA and CDR2 YSYEKL. CDR3 region: CASSQSQGYNEQFF. The CDR3 bases are TGCGCCAGCAGCCAAAGTCAGGGTTACAATGAGCAGTTCTTC.

In this sample, this clone turned up a few times. CDR3 sequence (DNA): TGTGCCAGCAGTTTCTACAGGGGCCGGGAGACCCAGTACTTC. This sequence encodes CASSFYRGRETQYF. The rearrangement links TRBV6-5 to TRBJ2-5; 7 bases agree with TRBD1. The CDR3 totals 14 residues. The germline V gene has CDR1 MNHEY and CDR2 SVGAGI. The V and J ends lost 4 bases and 5 bases, in that order; junction bases with no gene match: 7.

The genes are TRBV4-1 and TRBJ2-7; 11 bases fit TRBD1. Looked up from germline, CDR1 is MGHRA and CDR2 is YSYEKL. Trimming removed 0 bases from V and 3 bases from J; junction bases left unmatched: 4. The CDR3 sequence is 16 residues long. The CDR3 reads CASSQDPDRGHYEQYF. In DNA form, the CDR3 reads TGCGCCAGCAGCCAAGATCCGGACAGGGGGCACTACGAGCAGTACTTC.

The rearrangement links TRBV6-6 to TRBJ2-1; weak D call: TRBD1 (5 bases). From germline, CDR1 is MNHNY and CDR2 SVGAGI (reference sequence). The CDR3 covers 15 residues. V shed 0 bases and J shed 9 bases, with 15 bases lying between them. The CDR3 DNA reads TGTGCCAGCAGTTACTCGGCAGGGTTATTGAGTGAGCAGTTCTTC. It yields the protein CASSYSAGLLSEQFF.

The rearrangement links TRBV29-1 to TRBJ2-5; D uncertain. V was clipped by 3 bases and J by 1 base, with 9 bases between them. CDR1 SQVTM and CDR2 ANQGSEA come from the germline V gene. This CDR3 has 13 amino acids. The CDR3 DNA sequence: TGCAGCGTTGATTTCCAGGCCCAAGAGACCCAGTACTTC. It encodes CSVDFQAQETQYF.

The chain recombines TRBV7-3 with TRBJ1-5; D gene ambiguous. Germline V gene lookup returns CDR1 SGHTA and CDR2 FQGTGA. The CDR3 consists of 12 residues. The CDR3 sequence is CRTWTANQPQHF. CDR3 bases: TGTAGAACCTGGACTGCCAATCAGCCCCAGCATTTT. Filled out from reference TRBV7-3 and TRBJ1-5, the complete variable domain reads GAGVSQTPSNKVTEKGKYVELRCDPISGHTALYWYRQSLGQGPEFLIYFQGTGAADDSGLPNDRFFAVRPEGSVSTLKIQRTERGDSAVYLCRTWTANQPQHFGDGTRLSIL.

The rearrangement links TRBV2 to TRBJ2-7; the D gene could be TRBD1 or TRBD2 (6 bases each). Looked up from germline, CDR1 is SNHLY and CDR2 is FYNNEI. The CDR3 spans 14 residues. V gave up 6 bases and J gave up 3 bases, with 15 bases separating them. The chain's CDR3 is CASRAKGGIYEQYF. CDR3 coding DNA: TGTGCCAGCAGGGCCAAAGGGGGGATCTACGAGCAGTACTTC.

This clone was counted at least ten times. The same CDR3 is also encoded by other DNA sequences in this sample. J is TRBJ1-5 and V is TRBV7-9; no reliable D call. V lost 1 base and J 0 bases, leaving 7 bases between the germline ends. This CDR3 contains 15 residues. Germline V lookup: CDR1 SEHNR, CDR2 FQNEAQ (reference sequence). CDR3 sequence: CASSLGGYSNQPQHF. The CDR3 coding sequence is TGTGCCAGCAGCTTAGGGGGATATAGCAATCAGCCCCAGCATTTT.

This clone occurred a few times. The V gene is TRBV5-1, the J gene TRBJ1-5; TRBD1 agrees at 9 bases. V shed 0 bases and J 6 bases; nucleotides not matched to a gene: 4. This CDR3 region has 15 residues. Germline V CDR1 and CDR2: SGHRS, YFSETQ. The CDR3 nucleotides read TGCGCCAGCAGCTTGGGGGACAGGGAGGGTCAGCCCCAGCATTTT. It encodes CASSLGDREGQPQHF.

With regard to this clone: A much larger clone sits a single nucleotide away, making a read error possible. In the same sample, other DNA sequences code for this CDR3. The chain employs TRBV6-5 and TRBJ1-1; possible D gene TRBD1, 6 bases. The CDR3 spans 13 residues. Germline V CDR1 and CDR2: MNHEY, SVGAGI. V lost 5 bases to trimming and J lost 1 base, with 8 bases between them. The CDR3 loop reads CASSQQGNTEAFF. CDR3 bases: TGTGCCAGCAGTCAACAGGGGAACACTGAAGCTTTCTTT.

The J gene is TRBJ1-1, the V gene TRBV30; no definite D call. This CDR3 has 14 residues. From germline, CDR1 is GTSNPN and CDR2 SVGIG (reference sequence). Trimming pared 0 bases from V and 7 bases from J, leaving 15 bases between. CDR3 nucleotides: TGTGCCTGGAGTGTACTGGGAGTTACAAATGAAGCTTTCTTT. Protein: CAWSVLGVTNEAFF.

There are a few counts of this clone. The chain employs TRBV27 and TRBJ1-2; no reliable D call. V lost 6 bases, J lost 10 bases, and 9 bases lay in between. This CDR3 region has 10 residues. CDR1 and CDR2 (germline): MNHEY, SMNVEV (reference sequence). The DNA for the CDR3 is TGTGCCAGCAGCTGGTGGGACTACACCTTC. This encodes CASSWWDYTF.

This chain uses TRBV30 with TRBJ2-1; the match to TRBD1 covers 10 bases. Germline CDR1 and CDR2: GTSNPN and SVGIG (reference sequence). This CDR3 region has 13 residues. V shed 4 bases, J shed 6 bases, and the junction held 3 bases outside the gene matches. The CDR3 loop is CAWNRDRGNEQFF. In DNA form, the CDR3 reads TGTGCCTGGAACCGGGACAGGGGCAATGAGCAGTTCTTC.

The chain recombines TRBV4-1 with TRBJ2-5; 8 bases are shared with TRBD1. The germline gives CDR1 MGHRA, CDR2 YSYEKL. This CDR3 region has 16 residues. Losses at the gene ends were 1 base for V and 4 bases for J; bases not matched to a gene: 8. CDR3 in DNA: TGCGCCAGCAGCCAAGGGTGGACAGGGAGGCGAGAGACCCAGTACTTC. This translates into CASSQGWTGRRETQYF.

This clone came up a few times. The chain is built from TRBV29-1 and TRBJ2-2; 9 nucleotides align to TRBD2. Germline V lookup: CDR1 SQVTM, CDR2 ANQGSEA. V shed 4 bases and J 2 bases; nucleotides not matched to a gene: 8. This CDR3 contains 16 residues. This chain's CDR3 is CSVAAIAGDNTGELFF. For the CDR3, the DNA is TGCAGCGTTGCCGCGATAGCGGGAGACAACACCGGGGAGCTGTTTTTT.

In DNA, the CDR3 is TGTGCCAGCAGTGCCACCCTGACAGGGCCCTACACCTTC. Its translation: CASSATLTGPYTF. The gene calls are TRBV2 and TRBJ1-2, with 7 bases identical to TRBD1. The CDR3 is 13 residues long. CDR1 and CDR2 from the germline V gene are SNHLY and FYNNEI. Trimming removed 4 bases from V and 10 bases from J; junction bases left unmatched: 9.

This clone was seen a handful of times. This chain joins TRBV21-1 and TRBJ2-5; no DNA check was done on the table's D call, TRBD2. TRBV21-1 is termed a pseudogene. The CDR3 runs 14 residues. The CDR3 sequence is CASRGLAGQETQYF. The CDR3 DNA sequence: TGTGCCAGCAGGGGACTAGCGGGACAAGAGACCCAGTACTTC.

V is TRBV7-2 and J is TRBJ2-1; a weak D match, TRBD2 (6 bases). CDR1 and CDR2 (germline): SGHTA, FQGNSA. This CDR3 is 16 amino acids long. Trimming pared 5 bases from V and 6 bases from J, leaving 20 bases between. CDR3 coding DNA: TGTGCCAGCAGCACCCACACGGGACTTATAGGCAATGAGCAGTTCTTC. It is translated as CASSTHTGLIGNEQFF.

This clone turned up a few times. This chain's CDR3 is CASRDRGRSGNTIYF. In DNA form, the CDR3 reads TGTGCCAGCCGAGACAGGGGGCGTTCTGGAAACACCATATATTTT. This chain uses TRBV6-5 with TRBJ1-3; 10 nucleotides match TRBD1. The CDR3 is 15 amino acids. V gave up 8 bases and J gave up 1 base; unmatched junction bases: 5. Germline V gives CDR1 MNHEY, CDR2 SVGAGI.

This clone was observed a single time. This sequence joins TRBV6-5 and TRBJ1-2; TRBD1 matches 8 bases. This CDR3 comprises 13 residues. Per germline, CDR1 MNHEY and CDR2 SVGAGI. Losses at the gene ends were 5 bases for V and 8 bases for J; bases not matched to a gene: 7. The DNA of the CDR3 is TGTGCCAGCAGTCGACAGGGGCGCGAAGGCTACACCTTC. Amino acid sequence: CASSRQGREGYTF.

This clone was picked up one time. V usage is TRBV5-6 and J usage is TRBJ1-3; D perhaps matches TRBD1 (5 bases). Trimming removed 0 bases at V and 2 bases at J, with 9 bases between. The CDR3 is 15 residues long. Germline-derived CDR1 and CDR2 are SGHDT and YYEEEE. The CDR3: CASSLGPGPGNTIYF. DNA for the CDR3: TGTGCCAGCAGCTTGGGTCCAGGGCCTGGAAACACCATATATTTT.

V gene TRBV7-3 combines with J gene TRBJ2-1, with D possibly matching TRBD2 (5 bases). Germline V gene data show CDR1 as SGHTA and CDR2 as FQGTGA. The CDR3 runs to 15 residues. Trimming shortened V by 2 bases and J by 3 bases, and 11 bases separated the two germline ends. This CDR3 reads CASSLSAGSYNEQFF. The CDR3, as DNA: TGTGCCAGCAGCTTATCGGCGGGTAGCTACAATGAGCAGTTCTTC. Using reference TRBV7-3 and TRBJ2-1 for the parts outside the CDR3, the full variable domain is GAGVSQTPSNKVTEKGKYVELRCDPISGHTALYWYRQSLGQGPEFLIYFQGTGAADDSGLPNDRFFAVRPEGSVSTLKIQRTERGDSAVYLCASSLSAGSYNEQFFGPGTRLTVL.

This clone was recorded a few times. V gene TRBV19 combines with J gene TRBJ1-4; TRBD1 matches 10 bases. Germline V gene sequence: CDR1 LNHDA, CDR2 SQIVND (reference sequence). The CDR3 has 15 residues. V was clipped by 4 bases and J by 8 bases; unmatched bases: 7. CDR3 loop: CASSKPGQGYEKLFF. The CDR3 DNA follows: TGTGCCAGTAGTAAGCCGGGACAGGGGTACGAAAAACTGTTTTTT. The variable domain in full, completed from reference TRBV19 and TRBJ1-4, reads DGGITQSPKYLFRKEGQNVTLSCEQNLNHDAMYWYRQDPGQGLRLIYYSQIVNDFQKGDIAEGYSVSREKKESFPLTVTSAQKNPTAFYLCASSKPGQGYEKLFFGSGTQLSVL.

The chain carries TRBV4-1 and TRBJ1-4; 7 bases align to TRBD1. Losses at the gene ends were 0 bases for V and 1 base for J; bases not matched to a gene: 14. The CDR3 spans 20 residues. CDR1 is MGHRA and CDR2 is YSYEKL in the germline V gene. CDR3 nucleotides: TGCGCCAGCAGCCAAGATCATAGAGGGGGCTGGGTGAAAACTAATGAAAAACTGTTTTTT. This translates into CASSQDHRGGWVKTNEKLFF.

The chain uses TRBV30 and TRBJ1-1, with unresolved D. The CDR3 is made up of 15 amino acids. V shed 3 bases and J shed 0 bases, with 14 bases lying between them. From germline, CDR1 is GTSNPN and CDR2 SVGIG (reference sequence). The CDR3 DNA is TGTGCCTGGAGCTTAAGGCCTTTCATGAACACTGAAGCTTTCTTT. Residues: CAWSLRPFMNTEAFF.

The chain has TRBV27 and TRBJ2-2; 7 positions match TRBD1. CDR1 is MNHEY and CDR2 is SMNVEV in the germline V gene (reference sequence). Germline trimming cut 7 bases from V and 1 base from J; bases unmatched to any gene: 3. The CDR3 totals 14 residues. The CDR3 loop reads CASTRQGNTGELFF. In DNA, the CDR3 is TGTGCCAGCACACGACAGGGGAACACCGGGGAGCTGTTTTTT.